This T cell receptor (beta chain) originates from a study of blood T cell repertoires in COVID-19. For the study at large: Acute-phase and convalescent COVID-19 samples originated in the United States, Italy and Spain. Sources were T cells, B-cell-depleted T cells, or PBMCs; the material itself was cDNA or gDNA.

Seattle cases were enrolled at active infection and followed longitudinally. This table comes from immunoSEQ multiplex PCR, and its TCRdb copy is limited to in-frame clones, with some not included. Of about 82,000 clones in the sample, roughly 78% were seen once. The sequence derives from a man in his sixties with COVID-19, enrolled during active disease. Sequenced sample: peripheral blood.

CDR3 residues: CASSPSLGQGFNSPLHF. The CDR3 DNA is TGTGCCAGCAGCCCCTCCCTCGGACAGGGTTTTAATTCACCCCTCCACTTT. This sequence joins TRBV7-6 and TRBJ1-6, with 8 bases identical to TRBD1. Per germline, CDR1 SGHVS and CDR2 FNYEAQ. The CDR3 contains 17 residues. V lost 5 bases and J lost 6; bases outside the gene matches: 12.